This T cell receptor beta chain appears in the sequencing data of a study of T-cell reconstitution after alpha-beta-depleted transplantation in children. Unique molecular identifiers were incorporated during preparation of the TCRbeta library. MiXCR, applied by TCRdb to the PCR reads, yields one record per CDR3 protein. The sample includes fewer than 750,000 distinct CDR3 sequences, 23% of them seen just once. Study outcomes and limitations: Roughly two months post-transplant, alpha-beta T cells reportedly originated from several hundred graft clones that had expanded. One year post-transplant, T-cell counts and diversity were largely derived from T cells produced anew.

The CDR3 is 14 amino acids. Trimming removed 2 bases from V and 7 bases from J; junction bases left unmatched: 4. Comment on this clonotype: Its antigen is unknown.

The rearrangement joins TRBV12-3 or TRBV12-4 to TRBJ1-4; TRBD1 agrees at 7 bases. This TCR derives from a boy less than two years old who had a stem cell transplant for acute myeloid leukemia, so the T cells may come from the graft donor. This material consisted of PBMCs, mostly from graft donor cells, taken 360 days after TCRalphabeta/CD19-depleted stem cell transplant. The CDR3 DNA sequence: TGTGCCAGCAGTTTACGACAGGGTGGTGAAAAACTGTTTTTT. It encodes CASSLRQGGEKLFF.